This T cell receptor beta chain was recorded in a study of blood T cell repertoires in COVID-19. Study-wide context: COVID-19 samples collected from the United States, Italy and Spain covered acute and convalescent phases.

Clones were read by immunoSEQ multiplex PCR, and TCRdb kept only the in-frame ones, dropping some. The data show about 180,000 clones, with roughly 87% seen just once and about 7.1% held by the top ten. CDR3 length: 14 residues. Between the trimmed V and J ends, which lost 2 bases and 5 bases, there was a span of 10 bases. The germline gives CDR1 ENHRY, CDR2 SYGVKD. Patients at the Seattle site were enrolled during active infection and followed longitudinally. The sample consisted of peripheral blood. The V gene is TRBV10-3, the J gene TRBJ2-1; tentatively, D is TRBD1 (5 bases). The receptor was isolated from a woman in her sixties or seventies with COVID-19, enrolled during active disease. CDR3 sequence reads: CAISERGRDNEQFF. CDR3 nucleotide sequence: TGTGCCATCAGTGAGAGGGGTCGGGACAATGAGCAGTTCTTC.